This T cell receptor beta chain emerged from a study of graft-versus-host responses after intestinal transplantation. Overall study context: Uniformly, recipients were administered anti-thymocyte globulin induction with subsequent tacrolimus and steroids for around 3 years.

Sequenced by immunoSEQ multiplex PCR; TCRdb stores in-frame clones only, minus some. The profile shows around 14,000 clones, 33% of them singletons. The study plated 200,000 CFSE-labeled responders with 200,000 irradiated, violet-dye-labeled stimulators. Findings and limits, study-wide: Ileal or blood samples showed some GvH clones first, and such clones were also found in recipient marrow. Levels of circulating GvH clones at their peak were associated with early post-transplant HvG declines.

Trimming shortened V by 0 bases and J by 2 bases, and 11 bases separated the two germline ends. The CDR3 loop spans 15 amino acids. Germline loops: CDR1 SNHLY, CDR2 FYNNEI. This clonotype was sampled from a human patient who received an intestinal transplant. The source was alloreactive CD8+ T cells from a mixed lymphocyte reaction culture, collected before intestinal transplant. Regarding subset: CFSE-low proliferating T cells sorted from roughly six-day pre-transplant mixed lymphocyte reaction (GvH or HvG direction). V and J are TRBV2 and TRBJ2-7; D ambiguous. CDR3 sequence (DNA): TGTGCCAGCAGTGAAGCCCCTTCAGAGGCCTACGAGCAGTACTTC. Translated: CASSEAPSEAYEQYF.